These 28 T cell receptor beta chains originate from one sample sequenced in a study of T cells of healthy individuals. In TCRdb, the 5' RACE reads were re-called with MiXCR into one record per CDR3 protein. The sample shows about 53,000 distinct CDR3 sequences, 14% to 15% of them seen only once. The receptors stem from a human donor in good health.

There are many counts of this clonotype. The rearrangement joins TRBV24-1 to TRBJ1-5, with D possibly TRBD1 on 5 matching bases. The V and J ends lost 5 bases and 4 bases respectively, with 14 bases between them. Germline V CDR1 and CDR2: KGHDR, SFDVKD. This CDR3 region has 15 residues. CDR3 nucleotides: TGTGCCACCAGTGGAGGGGCAGGGTGGAATCAGCCCCAGCATTTT. Translation: CATSGGAGWNQPQHF.

This clonotype appeared a few times. This sequence joins TRBV27 and TRBJ1-1; possibly TRBD1 for D (6 bases). The V gene lost 2 bases and the J gene lost 0 bases, with 22 bases spanning the gap. CDR1 MNHEY and CDR2 SMNVEV come from the germline V gene (reference sequence). This CDR3 has 19 residues. CDR3 amino acids: CASSLTRPGELQMNTEAFF. The CDR3 bases are TGTGCCAGCAGTTTAACCAGGCCAGGGGAACTACAAATGAACACTGAAGCTTTCTTT.

Comment on this clonotype: This may come from a read error, since a much larger clone is one base off. This chain links TRBV6-5 with TRBJ1-1, with D possibly being TRBD1 (6 bases). From germline, CDR1 is MNHEY and CDR2 SVGAGI. The CDR3 has 14 residues. The V gene lost 2 bases and the J gene lost 5 bases, with 12 bases spanning the gap. CDR3 in amino acids: CASSYHREETEAFF. As DNA, the CDR3 is TGTGCCAGCAGTTACCACAGGGAAGAGACTGAAGCTTTCTTT.

Within the sample, this clonotype is medium-sized (0.01 to 0.1%). The chain links TRBV7-9 to TRBJ2-7; TRBD2 is a possible D gene (5 bases). Germline assignment: CDR1 SEHNR and CDR2 FQNEAQ (reference sequence). Trimming took 5 bases from V and 0 from J, leaving 8 bases between them. There are 13 residues in the CDR3. The CDR3 sequence: CASSPGISYEQYF. The DNA of the CDR3 is TGTGCCAGCAGCCCGGGGATCTCCTACGAGCAGTACTTC.

This clonotype came up a few times. The junction shows a germline mismatch at one end, possibly a read error. The rearrangement joins TRBV29-1 to TRBJ1-2; 12 bases map to TRBD1. Germline V lookup: CDR1 SQVTM, CDR2 ANQGSEA. The CDR3 extends over 14 amino acids. Here the CDR3 DNA reads TGCAGCGTTGAAGAGGGGGACAGGGGGCTTGGCTACAACTTC. Translating it yields CSVEEGDRGLGYNF.

The chain is built from TRBV20-1 and TRBJ2-7; 10 bases are a match to TRBD1. Germline V gene lookup returns CDR1 DFQATT and CDR2 SNEGSKA (reference sequence). Trimming at V came to 6 bases and at J to 3 bases, leaving 5 bases not matched to a gene. The CDR3 is made up of 13 amino acids. The CDR3 region is CSAGGTGVYEQYF. CDR3 nucleotides: TGCAGTGCCGGGGGGACAGGGGTCTACGAGCAGTACTTC.

This clonotype was detected only a few times. CDR3 DNA: TGTGCCACCAGTGACTCAACCTGGCAGGGACACACCGGGGAGCTGTTTTTT. Protein product: CATSDSTWQGHTGELFF. The chain couples TRBV24-1 to TRBJ2-2; perhaps D is TRBD1 or TRBD2 (5 bases each). V lost 4 bases and J lost 3, with 17 bases in between. Germline CDR1 reads KGHDR; CDR2 reads SFDVKD. This CDR3 has 17 residues.

This clonotype turned up a few times. This chain joins TRBV9 and TRBJ1-4; 9 bases align to TRBD1. CDR3 length equals 19 residues. J gave up 8 bases and V 5 bases, and 22 bases lay outside the gene matches. CDR1 is SGDLS, CDR2 YYNGEE, per germline. The CDR3 DNA sequence: TGTGCCAGCAGTCCCCGAACCTCGATAACAGGGGGCTTCGGAGAAAAACTGTTTTTT. This translates into CASSPRTSITGGFGEKLFF.

This clonotype was seen more than once but under ten times. The genes are TRBV5-1 and TRBJ2-1, with 7 positions matching TRBD2. Germline CDR1 reads SGHRS; CDR2 reads YFSETQ. The CDR3 runs 16 residues. Trimming removed 3 bases from V and 0 bases from J; junction bases left unmatched: 6. CDR3 DNA: TGCGCCAGCAGCTCTTCAGCGGGGAGCTCCTACAATGAGCAGTTCTTC. Its translation: CASSSSAGSSYNEQFF. Looking up the rest from reference TRBV5-1 and TRBJ2-1 gives the full variable domain: KAGVTQTPRYLIKTRGQQVTLSCSPISGHRSVSWYQQTPGQGLQFLFEYFSETQRNKGNFPGRFSGRQFSNSRSEMNVSTLELGDSALYLCASSSSAGSSYNEQFFGPGTRLTVL.

The sample holds many counts of this clonotype. The rearrangement joins TRBV9 to TRBJ2-1; 9 nucleotides agree with TRBD2. CDR1 is SGDLS, CDR2 YYNGEE, per germline. J gave up 7 bases and V 3 bases, and 11 bases lay outside the gene matches. There are 16 residues in the CDR3. CDR3 protein: CASSAPGLSGGNEQFF. CDR3 nucleotide sequence: TGTGCCAGCAGCGCCCCGGGTCTAAGCGGGGGGAATGAGCAGTTCTTC.

This chain uses TRBV7-6 with TRBJ2-3; TRBD2 aligns across 12 bases. CDR1 is SGHVS, CDR2 FNYEAQ, per germline. The CDR3 spans 17 residues. V gave up 3 bases and J gave up 5 bases; unmatched junction bases: 9. This chain's CDR3 is CASSFTSGGPRGDTQYF. CDR3 DNA sequence: TGTGCCAGCAGCTTTACTAGCGGGGGGCCCCGCGGAGATACGCAGTATTTT.

This clonotype appeared many times. The chain links TRBV27 to TRBJ1-5, with TRBD1 as a possible D gene (5 bases). CDR1 is MNHEY, CDR2 SMNVEV, per germline (reference sequence). The CDR3 covers 14 residues. The V end was cut by 4 bases, the J end by 3 bases, with 10 bases between. The CDR3 nucleotides are TGTGCCAGCAGTTCACCGGGGCCCAATCAGCCCCAGCATTTT. The encoded protein is CASSSPGPNQPQHF.

This clonotype has just a few counts. The chain is built from TRBV9 and TRBJ2-3, with 10 bases that match TRBD1. This CDR3 comprises 17 residues. Germline-derived CDR1 and CDR2 are SGDLS and YYNGEE. Trimming took 3 bases from V and 5 from J; bases not matched to a gene: 12. Here the CDR3 DNA reads TGTGCCAGCAGCGCCCACCCCCGGGACAGGGGAGAAGATACGCAGTATTTT. Translating it yields CASSAHPRDRGEDTQYF.

This clonotype was found many times. This rearrangement joins TRBV6-5 to TRBJ2-1; 8 bases agree with TRBD2. V lost 6 bases to trimming and J lost 9 bases; unmatched junction nucleotides: 10. CDR3 length: 14 amino acids. CDR1 and CDR2 (germline): MNHEY, SVGAGI. The DNA of the CDR3 is TGTGCCAGCAGCCTCAGAGCGGGAGTTAGTGAGCAGTTCTTC. Residues: CASSLRAGVSEQFF.

This clonotype was picked up many times. The chain employs TRBV25-1 and TRBJ1-5; 7 bases agree with TRBD1. The CDR3 covers 13 residues. CDR1 is MGHDK and CDR2 is SYGVNS in the germline V gene. Unmatched junction bases numbered 2, after V lost 6 bases and J lost 3 bases. The CDR3 here is CASSDRDNQPQHF. The CDR3 DNA reads TGTGCCAGCAGCGACAGGGACAATCAGCCCCAGCATTTT. Combining the CDR3 with reference TRBV25-1 and TRBJ1-5 gives the whole variable domain EADIYQTPRYLVIGTGKKITLECSQTMGHDKMYWYQQDPGMELHLIHYSYGVNSTEKGDLSSESTVSRIRTEHFPLTLESARPSHTSQYLCASSDRDNQPQHFGDGTRLSIL.

This clonotype was counted at least ten times. CDR3 nucleotide sequence: TGTGCCAGCAGGGACGGACTAGCGGGAACAGATACGCAGTATTTT. It specifies CASRDGLAGTDTQYF. The V gene is TRBV6-5, the J gene TRBJ2-3; TRBD2 agrees at 12 bases. Trimming took 6 bases from V and 3 from J; bases not matched to a gene: 4. Germline assignment: CDR1 MNHEY and CDR2 SVGAGI. The CDR3 length is 15 residues.

This clonotype showed up many times. The chain joins TRBV20-1 to TRBJ2-2; TRBD1 agrees at 10 bases. Germline CDR1 is DFQATT and CDR2 is SNEGSKA (reference sequence). The CDR3 sequence is 15 residues long. The junction had 14 bases not matched to a gene; V was cut back by 6 bases and J by 10 bases. CDR3 amino acids: CSAPMGQGQSKELFF. CDR3 coding DNA: TGCAGTGCCCCTATGGGACAGGGGCAGTCGAAGGAGCTGTTTTTT.

This clonotype was observed at least ten times. The rearrangement joins TRBV5-5 to TRBJ1-5; D is ambiguous. Germline CDR1 reads SGHKS; CDR2 reads YYEKEE (reference sequence). Trimming pared 3 bases from V and 5 bases from J, leaving 9 bases between. The CDR3 is 13 amino acids. The CDR3 nucleotides are TGTGCCAGCAGCTACGGTCTCGATCAGCCCCAGCATTTT. This sequence encodes CASSYGLDQPQHF.

Ten or more counts support this clonotype. The gene calls are TRBV5-1 and TRBJ2-1; TRBD2 aligns across 8 bases. Germline assignment: CDR1 SGHRS and CDR2 YFSETQ. CDR3 length equals 15 residues. With V trimmed by 2 bases and J by 3 bases, 4 bases remained unmatched. Here the CDR3 DNA reads TGCGCCAGCAGCTTTAGCGGGGTGGGCTACAATGAGCAGTTCTTC. Its translation is CASSFSGVGYNEQFF.

This clonotype was detected a few times. This rearrangement joins TRBV15 to TRBJ1-5, with D uncertain. Looked up from germline, CDR1 is LNHNV and CDR2 is YYDKDF (reference sequence). The CDR3 has 12 amino acids. The germline V and J ends were trimmed by 1 base and 5 bases, with 3 bases remaining between them. The CDR3 nucleotides are TGTGCCACCAGCAGAGCGGATCAGCCCCAGCATTTT. As protein: CATSRADQPQHF.

This clonotype was counted ten times or more. The chain has TRBV27 and TRBJ1-1, with D perhaps TRBD1 (5 bases). The V gene lost 6 bases and the J gene lost 1 base, with 15 bases spanning the gap. Germline V lookup: CDR1 MNHEY, CDR2 SMNVEV (reference sequence). The CDR3 consists of 15 residues. The CDR3: CASRRSGLQNTEAFF. As DNA, the CDR3 is TGTGCCAGCAGGCGTTCGGGACTTCAGAACACTGAAGCTTTCTTT.

There are many counts of this clonotype. The chain employs TRBV20-1 and TRBJ1-1, with TRBD1 identical over 10 bases. CDR1 is DFQATT and CDR2 is SNEGSKA in the germline V gene (reference sequence). With 0 bases clipped from V and 6 bases from J, the junction kept 7 bases outside the gene matches. The CDR3 spans 15 residues. Here the CDR3 DNA reads TGCAGTGCTAGAGATTTAACGGGACAGGGGCCTGAAGCTTTCTTT. This encodes CSARDLTGQGPEAFF.

This clonotype appeared a few times. V gene TRBV12-3 or TRBV12-4 combines with J gene TRBJ2-5; 12 nucleotides match TRBD1. CDR3 size: 16 residues. J lost 3 bases, V lost 5 bases, and 7 bases had no gene match. This CDR3 is CASSPTGTGGEETQYF. The CDR3 DNA reads as TGTGCCAGCAGTCCCACCGGGACAGGGGGCGAAGAGACCCAGTACTTC.

This clonotype has a count of ten or more. The chain recombines TRBV11-2 with TRBJ2-3, with D unclear. Per the germline V gene, CDR1 is SGHAT and CDR2 is FQNNGV. The CDR3 has 14 amino acids. The V and J ends lost 1 base and 6 bases respectively, with 11 bases between them. CDR3 sequence reads: CASSLASTLDTQYF. The CDR3 nucleotides are TGTGCCAGCAGCTTAGCCAGCACCTTGGATACGCAGTATTTT.

This clonotype occurred many times. This chain connects TRBV5-5 to TRBJ1-2; TRBD1 matches at 7 bases. Germline V gives CDR1 SGHKS, CDR2 YYEKEE (reference sequence). The V and J ends lost 2 bases and 5 bases, in that order; junction bases with no gene match: 9. The CDR3 totals 15 residues. The CDR3 loop reads CASSFAGDSFYGYTF. CDR3 sequence (DNA): TGTGCCAGCAGCTTCGCCGGGGACAGTTTTTATGGCTACACCTTC.

This clonotype has a count of ten or more. This chain connects TRBV12-3 or TRBV12-4 to TRBJ2-5, with D hard to call. V lost 3 bases, J lost 7 bases, and 15 bases lay in between. The CDR3 runs to 14 residues. The DNA of the CDR3 is TGTGCCAGCAGTTTGGCCTCGATCTCAGGGACCCAGTACTTC. This codes for CASSLASISGTQYF.

The chain uses TRBV5-6 and TRBJ2-5, with D unclear. CDR3 length: 14 residues. Germline assignment: CDR1 SGHDT and CDR2 YYEEEE. Trimming shortened V by 4 bases and J by 1 base, and 11 bases separated the two germline ends. The CDR3 DNA reads TGTGCCAGCAGCACTATACAGCCCCAAGAGACCCAGTACTTC. It encodes CASSTIQPQETQYF.

This clonotype showed up just a few times. The chain employs TRBV14 and TRBJ2-4, with D unresolved. The CDR3 is made up of 14 amino acids. In germline, CDR1 is SGHDN, CDR2 FVKESK. Trimming took 2 bases from V and 4 from J, leaving 9 bases between them. The CDR3 sequence is CASSQFVGKNIQYF. The DNA of the CDR3 is TGTGCCAGCAGCCAATTTGTCGGGAAAAACATTCAGTACTTC.